The 9 T cell receptor beta chains below all came from one sample that was sequenced in a study of identical twins. Using its own MiXCR run on the 5' RACE reads, TCRdb lists one record per CDR3 protein. Of 240,000 or so distinct CDR3 sequences listed, 10% to 13% were seen once; the top ten hold 9% to 10%. Sequences were obtained from memory T cells sorted from blood. The source of these receptors is a man aged 50-59 years in good health.

This clonotype was counted between two and nine times. V is TRBV20-1 and J is TRBJ2-3, with a possible D match to TRBD1 (6 bases). With 1 base removed from V and 6 bases from J, the gap between germline ends came to 8 bases. The CDR3 runs to 12 residues. In germline, CDR1 is DFQATT, CDR2 SNEGSKA (reference sequence). CDR3 DNA sequence: TGCAGTGCTAGAGCCCAGGGGGATACGCAGTATTTT. This gives the protein CSARAQGDTQYF.

This clonotype was found a few times. The rearrangement joins TRBV7-2 to TRBJ2-5; D is possibly TRBD2 (6 bases). CDR1 is SGHTA, CDR2 FQGNSA, per germline. V was shortened by 2 bases and J by 2 bases, with 15 bases between the two germline ends. The CDR3 is 16 amino acids. CDR3 coding DNA: TGTGCCAGCAGCTTATTTGCCGGGGGAAATCAAGAGACCCAGTACTTC. Translated, it gives CASSLFAGGNQETQYF.

Ten or more counts support this clonotype. The DNA of the CDR3 is TGTGCCAGCAGGAGACAGGTTCCGAACACCGGGGAGCTGTTTTTT. Encoded protein: CASRRQVPNTGELFF. The chain is built from TRBV6-1 and TRBJ2-2, with a weak D call TRBD1 (6 bases). Germline loops: CDR1 MNHNS, CDR2 SASEGT. There are 15 residues in the CDR3. V was cut by 6 bases and J by 0 bases, with 11 bases left in between.

There are a few counts of this clonotype. The chain recombines TRBV29-1 with TRBJ2-5, with 7 nucleotides matching TRBD1. The CDR3 has 13 residues. Germline V lookup: CDR1 SQVTM, CDR2 ANQGSEA. The trim removed 7 bases at V and 4 bases at J, leaving 9 bases unmatched. CDR3: CSAATGSLETQYF. The CDR3 bases are TGCAGCGCCGCGACAGGGAGTTTAGAGACCCAGTACTTC.

This clonotype was seen a few times. The chain has TRBV5-1 and TRBJ2-2; 12 bases map to TRBD2. The V and J ends lost 0 bases and 3 bases, in that order; junction bases with no gene match: 6. The CDR3 consists of 18 residues. Germline V gene data show CDR1 as SGHRS and CDR2 as YFSETQ. CDR3 amino acids: CASSLEASGGAYTGELFF. For the CDR3, the DNA is TGCGCCAGCAGCTTGGAAGCTAGCGGGGGGGCCTACACCGGGGAGCTGTTTTTT.

This clonotype was detected many times. This rearrangement joins TRBV2 to TRBJ1-2; no definite D call. CDR3 length: 11 amino acids. Germline V gene data show CDR1 as SNHLY and CDR2 as FYNNEI. Trimming stripped 6 bases from V and 3 bases from J, with 5 bases between. The CDR3 nucleotides are TGTGCCAGCAGAGCTGACTATGGCTACACCTTC. It specifies CASRADYGYTF.

This clonotype appeared a few times. V usage is TRBV11-2 and J usage is TRBJ2-3; possibly TRBD2 for D (5 bases). Germline CDR1 SGHAT, CDR2 FQNNGV. The ends were cut back, 2 bases at V and 0 bases at J, with 12 bases in the middle. This CDR3 has 16 amino acids. The CDR3 loop reads CASSLQLRGSTDTQYF. DNA for the CDR3: TGTGCCAGCAGCTTACAGCTCCGAGGGAGCACAGATACGCAGTATTTT.

This clonotype was seen a few times. V and J are TRBV10-2 and TRBJ2-7; 11 bases are a match to TRBD1. This CDR3 is built from 14 residues. The ends lost 6 bases at V and 3 bases at J; junction bases unmatched: 4. Germline V CDR1 and CDR2: WSHSY, SAAADI. The CDR3 DNA follows: TGCGCCAGCAGGGGGACAGGGGGTAGCTACGAGCAGTACTTC. This codes for CASRGTGGSYEQYF.

The table lists this clonotype with a few counts. V gene TRBV6-1 combines with J gene TRBJ2-7, with 8 nucleotides matching TRBD1. The CDR3 is 15 amino acids. Looked up from germline, CDR1 is MNHNS and CDR2 is SASEGT. After removal of 4 bases from V and 2 bases from J, the junction contained 7 bases not matched to a gene. CDR3 sequence (DNA): TGTGCCAGCAGTGGCCGGGACAGGAAAGCCTACGAGCAGTACTTC. It yields the protein CASSGRDRKAYEQYF.